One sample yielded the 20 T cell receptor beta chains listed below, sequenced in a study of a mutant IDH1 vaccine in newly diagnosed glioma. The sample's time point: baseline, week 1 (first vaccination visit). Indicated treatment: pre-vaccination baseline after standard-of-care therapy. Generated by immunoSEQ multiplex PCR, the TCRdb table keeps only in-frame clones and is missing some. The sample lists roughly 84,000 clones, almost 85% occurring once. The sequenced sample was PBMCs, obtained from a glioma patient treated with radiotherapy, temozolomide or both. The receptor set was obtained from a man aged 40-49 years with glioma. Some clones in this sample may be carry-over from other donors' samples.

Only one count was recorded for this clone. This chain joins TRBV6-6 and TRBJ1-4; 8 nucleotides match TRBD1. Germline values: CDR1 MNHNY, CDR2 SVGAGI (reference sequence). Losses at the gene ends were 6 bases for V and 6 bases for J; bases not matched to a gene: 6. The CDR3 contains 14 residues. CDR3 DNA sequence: TGTGCCAGCAGGACCGGGACAGGACATGAAAAACTGTTTTTT. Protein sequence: CASRTGTGHEKLFF.

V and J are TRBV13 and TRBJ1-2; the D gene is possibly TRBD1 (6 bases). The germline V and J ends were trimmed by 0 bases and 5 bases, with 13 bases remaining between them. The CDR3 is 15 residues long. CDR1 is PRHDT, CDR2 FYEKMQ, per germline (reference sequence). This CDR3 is CASSLGLGGAYGYTF. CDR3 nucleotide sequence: TGTGCCAGCAGCTTAGGCCTGGGGGGCGCGTATGGCTACACCTTC.

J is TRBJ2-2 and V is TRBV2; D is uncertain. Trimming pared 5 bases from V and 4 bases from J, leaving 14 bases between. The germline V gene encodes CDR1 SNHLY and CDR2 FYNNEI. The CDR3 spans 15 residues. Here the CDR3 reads CASSRSGQSTGELFF. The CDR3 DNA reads TGTGCCAGCAGTCGGTCCGGGCAGAGCACCGGGGAGCTGTTTTTT.

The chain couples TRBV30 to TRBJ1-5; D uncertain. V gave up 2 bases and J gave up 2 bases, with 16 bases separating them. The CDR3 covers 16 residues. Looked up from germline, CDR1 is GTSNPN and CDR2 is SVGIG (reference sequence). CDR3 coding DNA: TGTGCCTGGAGTCCGAATCGTCCCAGAGGCAATCAGCCCCAGCATTTT. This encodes CAWSPNRPRGNQPQHF. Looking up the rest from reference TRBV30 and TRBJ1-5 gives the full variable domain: SQTIHQWPATLVQPVGSPLSLECTVEGTSNPNLYWYRQAAGRGLQLLFYSVGIGQISSEVPQNLSASRPQDRQFILSSKKLLLSDSGFYLCAWSPNRPRGNQPQHFGDGTRLSIL.

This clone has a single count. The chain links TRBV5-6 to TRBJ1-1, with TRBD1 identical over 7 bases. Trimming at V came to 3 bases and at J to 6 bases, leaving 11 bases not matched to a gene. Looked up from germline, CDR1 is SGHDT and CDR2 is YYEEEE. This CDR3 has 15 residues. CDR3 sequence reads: CASSYVDRAAAEAFF. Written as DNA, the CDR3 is TGTGCCAGCAGCTATGTCGACAGGGCCGCGGCTGAAGCTTTCTTT.

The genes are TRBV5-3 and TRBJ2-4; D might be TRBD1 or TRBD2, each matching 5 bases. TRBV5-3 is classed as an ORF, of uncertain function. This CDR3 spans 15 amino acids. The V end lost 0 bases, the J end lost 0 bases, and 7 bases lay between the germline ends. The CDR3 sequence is CARSLVGTAKNIQYF. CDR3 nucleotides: TGTGCCAGAAGCTTGGTGGGGACAGCCAAAAACATTCAGTACTTC.

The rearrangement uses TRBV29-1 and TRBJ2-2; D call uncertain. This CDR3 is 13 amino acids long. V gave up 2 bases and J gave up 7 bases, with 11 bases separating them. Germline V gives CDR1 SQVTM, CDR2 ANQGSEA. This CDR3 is CSVEFVWGGELFF. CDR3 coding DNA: TGCAGCGTTGAATTTGTATGGGGCGGGGAGCTGTTTTTT.

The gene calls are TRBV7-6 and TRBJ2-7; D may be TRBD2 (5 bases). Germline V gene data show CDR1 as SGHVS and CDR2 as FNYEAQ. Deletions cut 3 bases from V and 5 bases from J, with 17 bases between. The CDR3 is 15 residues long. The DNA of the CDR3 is TGTGCCAGCAGCTTGGGTGGGTCGGGGTCCCACGAGCAGTACTTC. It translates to CASSLGGSGSHEQYF.

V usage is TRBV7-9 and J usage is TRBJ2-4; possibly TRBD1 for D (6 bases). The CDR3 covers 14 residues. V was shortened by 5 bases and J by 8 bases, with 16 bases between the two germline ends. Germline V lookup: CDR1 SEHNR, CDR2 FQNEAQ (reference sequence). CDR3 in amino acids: CASSPRDTAHIQYF. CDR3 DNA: TGTGCCAGCAGCCCCCGGGACACAGCGCACATTCAGTACTTC.

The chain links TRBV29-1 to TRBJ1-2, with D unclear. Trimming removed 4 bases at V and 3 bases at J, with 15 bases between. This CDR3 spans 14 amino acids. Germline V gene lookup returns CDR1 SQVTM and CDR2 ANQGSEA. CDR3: CSVGRASVDYGYTF. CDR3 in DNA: TGCAGCGTTGGTCGGGCGTCGGTAGACTATGGCTACACCTTC.

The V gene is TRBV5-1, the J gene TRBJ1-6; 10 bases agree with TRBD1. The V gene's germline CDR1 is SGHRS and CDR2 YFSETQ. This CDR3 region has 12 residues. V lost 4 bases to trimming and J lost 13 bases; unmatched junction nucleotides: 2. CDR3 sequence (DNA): TGCGCCAGCAGCGGGGACAGGGGTCCCCTCCACTTT. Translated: CASSGDRGPLHF.

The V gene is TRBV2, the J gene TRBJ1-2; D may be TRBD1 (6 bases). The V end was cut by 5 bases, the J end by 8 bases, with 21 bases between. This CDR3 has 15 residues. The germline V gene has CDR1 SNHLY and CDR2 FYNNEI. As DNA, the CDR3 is TGTGCCAGCAGTTCCAACCCGACAGGCCTTATAGGCTACACCTTC. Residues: CASSSNPTGLIGYTF.

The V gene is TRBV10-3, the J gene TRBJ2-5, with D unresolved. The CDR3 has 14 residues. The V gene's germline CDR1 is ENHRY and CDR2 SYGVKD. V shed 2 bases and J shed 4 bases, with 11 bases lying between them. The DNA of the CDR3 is TGTGCCATCAGTGAGGGAACCACCGGAGAGACCCAGTACTTC. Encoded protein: CAISEGTTGETQYF.

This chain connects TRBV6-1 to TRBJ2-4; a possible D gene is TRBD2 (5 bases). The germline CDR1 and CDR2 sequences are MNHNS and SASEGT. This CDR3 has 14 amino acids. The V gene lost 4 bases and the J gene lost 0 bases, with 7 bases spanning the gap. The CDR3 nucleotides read TGTGCCAGCAGTGGGGGAGTAGCCAAAAACATTCAGTACTTC. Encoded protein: CASSGGVAKNIQYF.

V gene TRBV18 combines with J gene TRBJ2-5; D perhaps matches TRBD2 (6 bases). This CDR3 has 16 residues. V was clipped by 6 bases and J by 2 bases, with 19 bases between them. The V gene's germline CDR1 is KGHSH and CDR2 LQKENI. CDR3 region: CASSPKGSTSQETQYF. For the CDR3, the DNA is TGTGCCAGCTCCCCCAAGGGATCGACTAGTCAAGAGACCCAGTACTTC.

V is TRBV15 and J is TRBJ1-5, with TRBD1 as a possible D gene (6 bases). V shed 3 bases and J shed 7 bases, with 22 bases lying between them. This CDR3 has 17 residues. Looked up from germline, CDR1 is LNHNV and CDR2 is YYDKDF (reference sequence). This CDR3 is CATSRAGAGAGNQPQHF. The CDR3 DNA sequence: TGTGCCACCAGCAGGGCGGGGGCCGGGGCAGGGAACCAGCCCCAGCATTTT.

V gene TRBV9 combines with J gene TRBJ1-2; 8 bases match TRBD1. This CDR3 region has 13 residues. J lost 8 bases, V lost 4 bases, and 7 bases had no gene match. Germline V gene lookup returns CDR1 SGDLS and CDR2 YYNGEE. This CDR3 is CASSQTGVRGYTF. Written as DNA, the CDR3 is TGTGCCAGCAGCCAGACAGGGGTTAGGGGCTACACCTTC.

The CDR3 DNA reads as TGCGCCAGCAGCCGCGGGACAGGGACCTACAATGAGCAGTTCTTC. Translated: CASSRGTGTYNEQFF. The chain joins TRBV5-1 to TRBJ2-1; 9 nucleotides agree with TRBD1. The CDR3 is 15 residues long. CDR1 is SGHRS and CDR2 is YFSETQ in the germline V gene. V lost 4 bases, J lost 2 bases, and 4 bases stayed unmatched.

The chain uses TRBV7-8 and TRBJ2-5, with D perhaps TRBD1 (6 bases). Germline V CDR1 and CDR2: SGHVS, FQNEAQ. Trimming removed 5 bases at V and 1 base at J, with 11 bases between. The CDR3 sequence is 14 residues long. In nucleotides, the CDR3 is TGTGCCAGCAGCGCGACAGGTACCCAAGAGACCCAGTACTTC. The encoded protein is CASSATGTQETQYF.

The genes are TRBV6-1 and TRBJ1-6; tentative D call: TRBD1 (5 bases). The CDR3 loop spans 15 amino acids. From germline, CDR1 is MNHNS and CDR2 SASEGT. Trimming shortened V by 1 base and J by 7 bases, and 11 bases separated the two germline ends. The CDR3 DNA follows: TGTGCCAGCAGTGAAGTCGACAGAATGAATTCACCCCTCCACTTT. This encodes CASSEVDRMNSPLHF.